Below are 7 T cell receptor beta chains sequenced from a single sample in a study of blood T cell repertoires in COVID-19. The assay was immunoSEQ multiplex PCR, and TCRdb's table has in-frame clones only and misses some. Here the sample spans 25,000 to 35,000 clones, about 86% being singletons. The sample taken for sequencing was peripheral blood. Source of these receptors: a human donor with active COVID-19. The donor label of this sample is uncertain.

This sequence joins TRBV28 and TRBJ2-5, with 7 bases aligning to TRBD1. Per germline, CDR1 MDHEN and CDR2 SYDVKM. The CDR3 totals 15 residues. The J segment lost 0 bases and the V segment lost 6 bases, leaving 7 bases of the junction unmatched. The CDR3 sequence is CASSRNTGDQETQYF. CDR3 DNA sequence: TGTGCCAGCAGCCGTAATACAGGGGACCAAGAGACCCAGTACTTC.

The CDR3 DNA is TGCAGCGTTAACAGGGGGAGTAGTAACACCGGGGAGCTGTTTTTT. It specifies CSVNRGSSNTGELFF. The chain employs TRBV29-1 and TRBJ2-2; 8 bases map to TRBD1. Per germline, CDR1 SQVTM and CDR2 ANQGSEA. CDR3 length: 15 amino acids. V lost 5 bases, J lost 2 bases, and 7 bases stayed unmatched.

CDR3: CASSRLGGGDEQFF. DNA of the CDR3: TGTGCCAGCAGCCGGTTAGGAGGGGGCGATGAGCAGTTCTTC. The chain links TRBV9 to TRBJ2-1; tentative D call: TRBD1 (7 bases). Between the trimmed V and J ends, which lost 4 bases and 8 bases, there was a span of 16 bases. The CDR3 length is 14 residues. CDR1 and CDR2 from the germline V gene are SGDLS and YYNGEE.

The V gene is TRBV2, the J gene TRBJ2-5; 9 bases fit TRBD1. The V segment lost 6 bases and the J segment 2 bases; nucleotides outside the gene matches: 7. Germline CDR1 and CDR2: SNHLY and FYNNEI. This CDR3 has 15 amino acids. CDR3 in amino acids: CASSPDRGPQETQYF. CDR3 coding DNA: TGTGCCAGCAGCCCGGACAGGGGCCCTCAAGAGACCCAGTACTTC. Using reference TRBV2 and TRBJ2-5 for the parts outside the CDR3, the full variable domain is EPEVTQTPSHQVTQMGQEVILRCVPISNHLYFYWYRQILGQKVEFLVSFYNNEISEKSEIFDDQFSVERPDGSNFTLKIRSTKLEDSAMYFCASSPDRGPQETQYFGPGTRLLVL.

This chain links TRBV2 with TRBJ2-7, with TRBD2 matching 7 bases. There are 15 residues in the CDR3. V lost 7 bases, J lost 3 bases, and 12 bases stayed unmatched. CDR1 is SNHLY and CDR2 is FYNNEI in the germline V gene. CDR3 amino acids: CASTSGESTVYEQYF. In DNA, the CDR3 is TGTGCCAGCACGAGCGGGGAAAGTACGGTCTACGAGCAGTACTTC.

This clone was seen a single time. The rearrangement uses TRBV3-1 (or the pseudogene TRBV3-2) and TRBJ2-5; TRBD2 aligns across 11 bases. J gave up 0 bases and V 2 bases, and 2 bases lay outside the gene matches. Looked up from germline, CDR1 is LGHDT and CDR2 is YNNKEL (reference sequence). The CDR3 spans 16 residues. Written as DNA, the CDR3 is TGTGCCAGCAGCCAAAGGGGACTAGCGGACCAAGAGACCCAGTACTTC. Translating gives CASSQRGLADQETQYF.

The chain has TRBV5-1 and TRBJ2-2; D might be TRBD1 (6 bases). The length of the CDR3 is 15 residues. Trimming left V 3 bases short and J 7 bases short, with 16 bases between. Germline-derived CDR1 and CDR2 are SGHRS and YFSETQ. The CDR3 DNA sequence: TGCGCCAGCAGCTGGGGCAGGGGAAACGGCGGGGAGCTGTTTTTT. Its translation is CASSWGRGNGGELFF.